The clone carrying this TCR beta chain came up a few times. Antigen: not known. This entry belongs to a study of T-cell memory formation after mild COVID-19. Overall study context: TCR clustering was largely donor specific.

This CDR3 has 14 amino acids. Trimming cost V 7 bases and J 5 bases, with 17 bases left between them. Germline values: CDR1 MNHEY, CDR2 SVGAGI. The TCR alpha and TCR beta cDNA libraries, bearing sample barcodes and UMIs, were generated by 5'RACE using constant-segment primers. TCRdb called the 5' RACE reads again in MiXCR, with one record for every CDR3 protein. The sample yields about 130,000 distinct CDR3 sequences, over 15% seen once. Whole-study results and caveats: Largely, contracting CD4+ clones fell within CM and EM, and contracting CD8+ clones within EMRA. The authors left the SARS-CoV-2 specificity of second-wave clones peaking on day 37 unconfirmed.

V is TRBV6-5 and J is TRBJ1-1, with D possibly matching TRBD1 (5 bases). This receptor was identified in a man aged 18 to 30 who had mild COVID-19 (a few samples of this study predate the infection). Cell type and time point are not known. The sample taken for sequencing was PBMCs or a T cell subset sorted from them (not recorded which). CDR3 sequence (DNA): TGTGCCAGCACGATGGGACGCCTAGGGACTGAAGCTTTCTTT. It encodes CASTMGRLGTEAFF.